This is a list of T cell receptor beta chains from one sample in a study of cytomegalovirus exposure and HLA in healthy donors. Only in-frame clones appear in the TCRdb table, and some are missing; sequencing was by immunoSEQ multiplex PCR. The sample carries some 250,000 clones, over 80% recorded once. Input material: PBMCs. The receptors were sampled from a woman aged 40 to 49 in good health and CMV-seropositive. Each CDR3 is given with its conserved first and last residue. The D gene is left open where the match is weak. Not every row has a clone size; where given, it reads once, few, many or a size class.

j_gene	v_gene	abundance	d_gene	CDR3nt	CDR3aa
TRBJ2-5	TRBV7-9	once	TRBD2	TGTGCCAGCAGCTTAACTAGCGGGGGGTTGGAGACCCAGTACTTC	CASSLTSGGLETQYF
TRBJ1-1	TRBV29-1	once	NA	TGCAGCGTGGGCAGGGGGAACACTGAAGCTTTCTTT	CSVGRGNTEAFF
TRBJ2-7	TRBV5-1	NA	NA	TGCGCCAGCAGCTTGGGGCCTCAGGAATCCTACGAGCAGTACTTC	CASSLGPQESYEQYF
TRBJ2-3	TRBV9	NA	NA	TGTGCCAGCAGCGTAGGAGGAGGGACCGGGACAGATACGCAGTATTTT	CASSVGGGTGTDTQYF
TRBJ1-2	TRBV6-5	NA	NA	TGTGCCAGCAGCGGGGGGGCCAGGACTTATGGCTACACCTTC	CASSGGARTYGYTF
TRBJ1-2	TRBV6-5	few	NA	TGTGCCAGCAGTTACTCGCGGGGTGGCTACACCTTC	CASSYSRGGYTF
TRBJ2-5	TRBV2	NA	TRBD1	TGTGCCAGCAGTACCGGGACAGGGGAGACCCAGTACTTC	CASSTGTGETQYF
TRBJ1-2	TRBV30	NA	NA	TGTGGTTGGACAGAGACTAACTATGGCTACACCTTC	CGWTETNYGYTF
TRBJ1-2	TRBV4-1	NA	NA	TGCGCCAGCAGCCAAGCAACGGTCGACTATGGCTACACCTTC	CASSQATVDYGYTF
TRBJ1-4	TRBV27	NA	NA	TGTGCCAGCAGTGCACTTTCAGGGGTGACTAATGAAAAACTGTTTTTT	CASSALSGVTNEKLFF
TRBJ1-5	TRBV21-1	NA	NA	TGTGCCAGCAGCAAAGGGGTGGGACAGGATAATCAGCCCCAGCATTTT	CASSKGVGQDNQPQHF
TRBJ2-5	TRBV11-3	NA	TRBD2	TGTGCCAGCAGCCCGAGGACTAGCGGGGGGCAAGAGACCCAGTACTTC	CASSPRTSGGQETQYF
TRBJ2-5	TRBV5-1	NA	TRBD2	TGCGCCAGCAGCTTTAGCGGGAGTGGAGAGACCCAGTACTTC	CASSFSGSGETQYF
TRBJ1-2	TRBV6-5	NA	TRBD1	TGTGCCAGCAGGACAACTCAGGGCAGGGGGCGAGGCTACACCTTC	CASRTTQGRGRGYTF
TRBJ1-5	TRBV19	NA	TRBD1	TGTGCCAGTAGTCCAAGCCGCCGGGACAGCTATAGCAATCAGCCCCAGCATTTT	CASSPSRRDSYSNQPQHF
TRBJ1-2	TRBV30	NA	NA	TGTGCCTGGAGTCTAATGTACGGTGGCTACACCTTC	CAWSLMYGGYTF
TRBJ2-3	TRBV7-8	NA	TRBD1	TGTGCCAGCAATTTGGGGGGACAGGGGAGAGATACGCAGTATTTT	CASNLGGQGRDTQYF
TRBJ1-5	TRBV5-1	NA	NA	TGCGCCAGCAGCTTAGGGGGGGCTCAGCCCCAGCATTTT	CASSLGGAQPQHF
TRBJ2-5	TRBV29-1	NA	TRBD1	TGCAGCGCCTGGACGGGACAGCAAGAGACCCAGTACTTC	CSAWTGQQETQYF
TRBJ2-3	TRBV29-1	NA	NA	TGCAGCGCTGAGCGTCAAACAGATACGCAGTATTTT	CSAERQTDTQYF
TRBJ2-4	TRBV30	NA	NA	TGTGCCTGGAGCCCCGGGAACATTCAGTACTTC	CAWSPGNIQYF
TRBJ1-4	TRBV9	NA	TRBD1	TGTGCCAGCAGCGTCCCGGGACAGTTAAATGAAAAACTGTTTTTT	CASSVPGQLNEKLFF
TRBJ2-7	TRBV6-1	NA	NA	TGTGCCAGCAGTGAAGCCCCTGCCCGGTCGGGCTACGAGCAGTACTTC	CASSEAPARSGYEQYF
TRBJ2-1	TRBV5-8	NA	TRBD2	TGTGCCAGCACCCCTCATCGGGCTAGCGGTACTGAGCAGTTCTTC	CASTPHRASGTEQFF
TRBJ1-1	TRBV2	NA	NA	TGTGCCAGCAGTGATTGGCTCGGGGACACTGAAGCTTTCTTT	CASSDWLGDTEAFF
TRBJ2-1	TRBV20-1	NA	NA	TGCAGTGCTAGCCTCTACAATGAGCAGTTCTTC	CSASLYNEQFF
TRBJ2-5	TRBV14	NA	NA	TGTGCCAGCAGCCACCTTAGAGAGACCCAGTACTTC	CASSHLRETQYF
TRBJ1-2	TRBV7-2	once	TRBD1	TGTGCCAGCAGCTCCCCCGGGACAGGGTACAACTATGGCTACACCTTC	CASSSPGTGYNYGYTF
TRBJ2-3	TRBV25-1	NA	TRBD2	TGTGCCAGCAGTGACCCAGCGGGAGGGCAGGATACGCAGTATTTT	CASSDPAGGQDTQYF
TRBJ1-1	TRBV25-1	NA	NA	TGTGCCAGCAGTGAATACGCAGGGGACAACACTGAAGCTTTCTTT	CASSEYAGDNTEAFF
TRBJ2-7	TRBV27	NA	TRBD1	TGTGCCAGCAGTTTCTATCCAGGGGGCTACGAGCAGTACTTC	CASSFYPGGYEQYF
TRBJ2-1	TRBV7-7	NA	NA	TGTGCTAGCAGCTTAGATATCGACTCTCAGCAGTTCTTC	CASSLDIDSQQFF
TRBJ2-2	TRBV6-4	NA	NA	TGTGCCAGCAGTGCCCAGGATATCCCCGGGGAGCTGTTTTTT	CASSAQDIPGELFF
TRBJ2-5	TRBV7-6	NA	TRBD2	TGTGCCAGCAGCTTAGCTCTAGCGGGGGCAGAGACCCAGTACTTC	CASSLALAGAETQYF
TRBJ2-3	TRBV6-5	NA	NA	TGTGCCAGCAGTTACAATTGGGGCGCAGATACGCAGTATTTT	CASSYNWGADTQYF
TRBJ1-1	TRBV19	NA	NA	TGTGCCAGTAGTCTCGGAGTAGGTGACACTGAAGCTTTCTTT	CASSLGVGDTEAFF
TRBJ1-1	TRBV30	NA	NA	TGTGCCTGGGGGGGGACGTTGTACACTGAAGCTTTCTTT	CAWGGTLYTEAFF
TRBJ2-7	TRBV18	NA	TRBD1	TGTGCCAGCTCACCACCGGCACAGGGGTCGGGCGAGCAGTACTTC	CASSPPAQGSGEQYF
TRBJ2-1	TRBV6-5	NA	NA	TGTGCCAGCAGACAGGGCCTTTGGAATGAGCAGTTCTTC	CASRQGLWNEQFF
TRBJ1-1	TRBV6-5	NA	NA	TGTGCCAGCAGAACAGGGTTCCGCACTGAAGCTTTCTTT	CASRTGFRTEAFF
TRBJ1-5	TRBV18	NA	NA	TGTGCCAGCTCAGCCGGGACAAACAATCAGCCCCAGCATTTT	CASSAGTNNQPQHF
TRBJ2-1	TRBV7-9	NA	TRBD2	TGTGCCAGCAACGGAGGACTAGCGCCTTACAATGAGCAGTTCTTC	CASNGGLAPYNEQFF
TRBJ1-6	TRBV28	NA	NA	TGTGCCAGCAGTTTAACCGGGGGACATTCACCCCTCCACTTT	CASSLTGGHSPLHF
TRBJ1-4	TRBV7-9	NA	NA	TGTGCCAGCAGCTTAGCGGGAGGGATCGAAAAACTGTTTTTT	CASSLAGGIEKLFF